This T cell receptor beta chain is from a study of shared T cell receptors in the human thymus. A single count supports this clone. Distinct nucleotide sequences in the sample also encode this CDR3. The table came from immunoSEQ multiplex PCR; TCRdb's copy has only in-frame clones and leaves some out. The sample lists about 380,000 clones, roughly 94% occurring once. CDR3 size: 12 residues. V gave up 2 bases and J gave up 4 bases, with 6 bases separating them. Germline CDR1 reads WNHNN; CDR2 reads SYGVQD (reference sequence). This rearrangement joins TRBV10-1 to TRBJ2-7; D is uncertain. The source material was thymocytes. This clonotype was obtained from a human donor. CDR3 sequence: CASSEGGYEQYF. The CDR3 DNA sequence: TGCGCCAGCAGTGAGGGTGGATACGAGCAGTACTTC.